The source of this T cell receptor (beta chain) is a study of graft-versus-host responses after intestinal transplantation. Produced via immunoSEQ multiplex PCR; TCRdb's table is partial and in-frame only. This table holds about 110,000 clones, roughly 93% found once. This CDR3 is 13 amino acids long. With 4 bases removed from V and 7 bases from J, the gap between germline ends came to 10 bases. Remarks on this clone: What it binds is not known.

Study results and limitations: Recipient marrow showed GvH clones, some seen first in ileum or blood.

This chain uses TRBV23-1 with TRBJ2-2; no reliable D call. TRBV23-1 is marked as an open reading frame, function uncertain. The sequenced sample was unstimulated CD8+ T cells sorted from spleen or lymph node cells, obtained before intestinal transplant. The sequence derives from a human donor who received an intestinal transplant. CDR3 sequence: CASSRRVNGELFF. Here the CDR3 DNA reads TGCGCCAGCAGTCGAAGGGTGAACGGGGAGCTGTTTTTT.